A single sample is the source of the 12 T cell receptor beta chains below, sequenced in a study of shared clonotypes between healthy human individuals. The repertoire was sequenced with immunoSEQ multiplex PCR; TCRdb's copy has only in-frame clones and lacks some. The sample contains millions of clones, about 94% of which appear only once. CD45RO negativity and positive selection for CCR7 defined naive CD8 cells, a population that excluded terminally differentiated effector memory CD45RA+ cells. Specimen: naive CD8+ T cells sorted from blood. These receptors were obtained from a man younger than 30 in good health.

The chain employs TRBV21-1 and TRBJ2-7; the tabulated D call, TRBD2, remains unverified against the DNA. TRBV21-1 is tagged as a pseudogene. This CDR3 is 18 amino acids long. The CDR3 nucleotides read TGTGCCAGCAGCAAATCTTTTCGGACTAGCGGGAGTTCCCACGAGCAGTACTTC. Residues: CASSKSFRTSGSSHEQYF.

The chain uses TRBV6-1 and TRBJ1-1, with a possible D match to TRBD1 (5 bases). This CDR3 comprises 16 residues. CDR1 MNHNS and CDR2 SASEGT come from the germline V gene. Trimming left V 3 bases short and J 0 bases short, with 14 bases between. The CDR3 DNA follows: TGTGCCAGCAGTGACTGGCTGGAAGGGGTGAACACTGAAGCTTTCTTT. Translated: CASSDWLEGVNTEAFF.

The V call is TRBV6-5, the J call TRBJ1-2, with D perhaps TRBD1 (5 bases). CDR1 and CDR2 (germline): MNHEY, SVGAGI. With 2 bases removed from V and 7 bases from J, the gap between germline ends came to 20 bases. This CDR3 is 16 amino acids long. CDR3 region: CASSYVEGVGPSGYTF. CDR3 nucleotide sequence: TGTGCCAGCAGTTACGTGGAGGGAGTGGGGCCATCTGGCTACACCTTC.

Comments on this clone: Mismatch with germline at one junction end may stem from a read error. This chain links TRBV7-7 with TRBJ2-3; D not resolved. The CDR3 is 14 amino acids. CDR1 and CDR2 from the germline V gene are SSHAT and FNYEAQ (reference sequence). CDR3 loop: CASSQSDLYDTQYF. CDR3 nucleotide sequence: TGTGCTAGCAGCCAAAGCGATCTGTACGATACGCAGTATTTT.

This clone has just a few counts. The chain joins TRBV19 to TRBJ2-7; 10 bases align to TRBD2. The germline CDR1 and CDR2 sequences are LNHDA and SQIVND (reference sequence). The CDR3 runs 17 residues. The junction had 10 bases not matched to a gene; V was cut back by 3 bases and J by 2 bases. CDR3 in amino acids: CASSMTSGYTFTYEQYF. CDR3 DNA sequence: TGTGCCAGTAGTATGACTAGCGGGTACACCTTCACCTACGAGCAGTACTTC.

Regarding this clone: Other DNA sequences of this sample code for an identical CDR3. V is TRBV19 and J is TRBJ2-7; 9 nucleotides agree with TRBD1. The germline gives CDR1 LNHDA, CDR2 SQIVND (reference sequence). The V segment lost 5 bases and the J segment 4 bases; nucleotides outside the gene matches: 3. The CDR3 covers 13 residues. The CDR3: CASSSGQGYEQYF. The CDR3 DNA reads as TGTGCCAGTAGTTCGGGACAGGGTTACGAGCAGTACTTC.

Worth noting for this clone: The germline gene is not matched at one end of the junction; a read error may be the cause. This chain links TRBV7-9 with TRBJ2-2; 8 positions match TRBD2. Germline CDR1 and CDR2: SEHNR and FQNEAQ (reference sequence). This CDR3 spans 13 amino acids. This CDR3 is CASSSPFGVAGKF. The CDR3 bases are TGTGCCAGCAGCTCCCCGTTTGGGGTAGCGGGAAAGTTT.

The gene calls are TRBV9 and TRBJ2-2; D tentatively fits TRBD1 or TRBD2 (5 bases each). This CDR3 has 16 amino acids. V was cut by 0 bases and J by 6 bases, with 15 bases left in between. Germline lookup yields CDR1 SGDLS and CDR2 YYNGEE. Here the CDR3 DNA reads TGTGCCAGCAGCGTAGCGGGGCAGTCCTTGGCCGGGGAGCTGTTTTTT. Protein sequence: CASSVAGQSLAGELFF.

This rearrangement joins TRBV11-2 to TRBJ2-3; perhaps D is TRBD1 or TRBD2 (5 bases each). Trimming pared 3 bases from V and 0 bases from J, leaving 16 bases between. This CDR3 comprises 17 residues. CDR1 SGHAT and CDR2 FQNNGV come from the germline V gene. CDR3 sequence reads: CASSFWGPNPSTDTQYF. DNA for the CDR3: TGTGCCAGCAGCTTCTGGGGACCGAACCCAAGCACAGATACGCAGTATTTT.

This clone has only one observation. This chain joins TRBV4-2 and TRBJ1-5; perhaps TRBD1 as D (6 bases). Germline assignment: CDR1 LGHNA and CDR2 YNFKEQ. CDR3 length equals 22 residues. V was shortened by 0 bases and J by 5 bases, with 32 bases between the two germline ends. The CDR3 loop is CASSQESLTLVPTGPSDQPQHF. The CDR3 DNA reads TGTGCCAGCAGCCAAGAATCACTCACCCTGGTCCCCACAGGGCCCTCCGATCAGCCCCAGCATTTT.

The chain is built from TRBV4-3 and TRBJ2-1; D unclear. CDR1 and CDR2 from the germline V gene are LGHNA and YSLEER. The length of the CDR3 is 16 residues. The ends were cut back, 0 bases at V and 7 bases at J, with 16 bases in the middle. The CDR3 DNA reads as TGCGCCAGCAGCCAAGAGCGGCGACCAGGTAGTAATGAGCAGTTCTTC. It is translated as CASSQERRPGSNEQFF.

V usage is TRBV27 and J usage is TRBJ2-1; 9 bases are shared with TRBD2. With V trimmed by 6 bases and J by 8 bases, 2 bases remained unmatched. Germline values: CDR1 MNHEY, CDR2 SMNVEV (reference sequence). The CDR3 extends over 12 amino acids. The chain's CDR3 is CASSAGGYEQFF. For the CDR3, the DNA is TGTGCCAGCAGCGCGGGGGGGTATGAGCAGTTCTTC.